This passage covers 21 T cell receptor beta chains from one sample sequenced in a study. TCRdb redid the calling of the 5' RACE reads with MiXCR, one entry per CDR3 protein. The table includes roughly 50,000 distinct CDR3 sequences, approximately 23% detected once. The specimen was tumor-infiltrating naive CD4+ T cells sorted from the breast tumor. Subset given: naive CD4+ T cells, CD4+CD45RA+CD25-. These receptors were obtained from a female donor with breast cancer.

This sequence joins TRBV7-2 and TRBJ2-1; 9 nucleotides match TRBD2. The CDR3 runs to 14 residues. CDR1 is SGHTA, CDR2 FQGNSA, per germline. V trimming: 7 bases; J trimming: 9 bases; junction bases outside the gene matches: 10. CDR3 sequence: CASKTGTSSSEQFF. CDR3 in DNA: TGTGCCAGCAAAACCGGGACTAGCAGTAGTGAGCAGTTCTTC.

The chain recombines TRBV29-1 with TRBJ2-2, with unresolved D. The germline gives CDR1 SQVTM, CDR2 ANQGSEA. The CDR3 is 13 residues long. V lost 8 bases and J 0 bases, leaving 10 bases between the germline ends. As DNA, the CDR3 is TGCAGCATCAACCCCACGAACACCGGGGAGCTGTTTTTT. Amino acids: CSINPTNTGELFF.

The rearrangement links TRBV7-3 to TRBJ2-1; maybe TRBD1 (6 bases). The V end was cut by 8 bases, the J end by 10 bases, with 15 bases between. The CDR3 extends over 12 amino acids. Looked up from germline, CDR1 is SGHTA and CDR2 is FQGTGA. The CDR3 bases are TGTGCCAGCGGGGGTGGGGGCAGGGAGCAGTTCTTC. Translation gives CASGGGGREQFF.

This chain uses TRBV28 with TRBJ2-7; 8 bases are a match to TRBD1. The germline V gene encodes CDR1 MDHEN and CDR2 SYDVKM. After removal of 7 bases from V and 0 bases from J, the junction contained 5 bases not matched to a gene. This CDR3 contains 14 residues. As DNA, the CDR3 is TGTGCCAGCATCCGAACAGGGGGCTCCTACGAGCAGTACTTC. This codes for CASIRTGGSYEQYF.

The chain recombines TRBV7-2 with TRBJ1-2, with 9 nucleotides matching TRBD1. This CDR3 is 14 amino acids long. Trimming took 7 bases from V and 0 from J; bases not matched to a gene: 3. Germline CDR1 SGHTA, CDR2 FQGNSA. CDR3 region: CASIRDRANYGYTF. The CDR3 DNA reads TGTGCCAGCATCCGGGACAGGGCTAACTATGGCTACACCTTC.

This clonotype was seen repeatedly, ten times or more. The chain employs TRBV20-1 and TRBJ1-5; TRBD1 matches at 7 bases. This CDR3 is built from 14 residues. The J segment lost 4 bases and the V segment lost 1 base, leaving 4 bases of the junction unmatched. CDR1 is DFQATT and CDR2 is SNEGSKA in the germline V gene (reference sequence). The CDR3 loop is CSARAGQVNQPQHF. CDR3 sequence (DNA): TGCAGTGCTAGAGCCGGACAGGTGAATCAGCCCCAGCATTTT.

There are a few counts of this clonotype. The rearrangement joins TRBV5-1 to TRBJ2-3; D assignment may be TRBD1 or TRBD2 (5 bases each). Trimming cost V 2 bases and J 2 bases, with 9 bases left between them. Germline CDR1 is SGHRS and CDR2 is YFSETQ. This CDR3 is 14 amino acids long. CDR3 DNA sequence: TGCGCCAGCAGCTTCAAGGGACCCACAGATACGCAGTATTTT. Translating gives CASSFKGPTDTQYF.

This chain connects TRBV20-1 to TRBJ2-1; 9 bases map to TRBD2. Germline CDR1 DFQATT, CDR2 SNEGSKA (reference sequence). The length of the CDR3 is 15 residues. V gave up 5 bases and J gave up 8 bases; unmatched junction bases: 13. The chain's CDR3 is CSAPRLAEDLDEQFF. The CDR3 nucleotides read TGCAGTGCTCCCCGACTAGCGGAGGATCTGGATGAGCAGTTCTTC.

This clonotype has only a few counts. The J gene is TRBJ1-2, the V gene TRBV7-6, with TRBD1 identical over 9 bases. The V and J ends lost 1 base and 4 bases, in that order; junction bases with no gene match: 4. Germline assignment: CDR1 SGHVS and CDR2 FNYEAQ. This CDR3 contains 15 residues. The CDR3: CASSLGGQGSYGYTF. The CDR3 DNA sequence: TGTGCCAGCAGCTTAGGGGGACAGGGTAGCTATGGCTACACCTTC.

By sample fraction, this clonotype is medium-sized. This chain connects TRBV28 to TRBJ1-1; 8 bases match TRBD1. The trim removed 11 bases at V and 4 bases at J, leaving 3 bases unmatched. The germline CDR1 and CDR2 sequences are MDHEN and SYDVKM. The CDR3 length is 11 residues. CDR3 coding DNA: TGTGCCTCGACAGGGGTCACTGAAGCTTTCTTT. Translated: CASTGVTEAFF.

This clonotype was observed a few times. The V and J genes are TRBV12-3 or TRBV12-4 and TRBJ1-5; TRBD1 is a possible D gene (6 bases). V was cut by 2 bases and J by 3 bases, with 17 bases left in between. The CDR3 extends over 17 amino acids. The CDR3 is CASSLSPLGQHNQPQHF. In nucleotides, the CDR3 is TGTGCCAGCAGTTTAAGCCCCCTAGGACAGCACAATCAGCCCCAGCATTTT.

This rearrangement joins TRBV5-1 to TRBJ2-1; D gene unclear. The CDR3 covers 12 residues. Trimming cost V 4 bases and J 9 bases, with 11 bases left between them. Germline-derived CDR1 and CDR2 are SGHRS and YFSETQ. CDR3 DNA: TGCGCCAGCAGCATTAGCTTTTCTGAGCAGTTCTTC. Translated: CASSISFSEQFF.

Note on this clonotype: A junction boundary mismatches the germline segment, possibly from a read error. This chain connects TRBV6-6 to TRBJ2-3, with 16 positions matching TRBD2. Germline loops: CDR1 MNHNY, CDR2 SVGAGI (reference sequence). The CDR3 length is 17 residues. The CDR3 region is CASSGTSGRAGTDTQYF. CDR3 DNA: TGTGCCAGTTCCGGGACTAGCGGGAGGGCGGGCACAGATACGCAGTATTTC.

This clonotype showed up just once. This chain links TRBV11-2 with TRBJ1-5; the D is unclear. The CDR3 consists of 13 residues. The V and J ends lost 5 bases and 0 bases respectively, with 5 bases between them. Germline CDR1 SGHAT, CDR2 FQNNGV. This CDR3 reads CASSHHSNQPQHF. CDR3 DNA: TGTGCCAGCAGCCACCATAGCAATCAGCCCCAGCATTTT.

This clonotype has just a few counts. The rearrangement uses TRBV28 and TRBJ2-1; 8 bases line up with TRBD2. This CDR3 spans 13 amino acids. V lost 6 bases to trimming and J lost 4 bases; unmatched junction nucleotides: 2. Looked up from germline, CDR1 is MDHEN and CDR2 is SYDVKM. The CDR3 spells CASRTSEYNEQFF. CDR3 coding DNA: TGTGCCAGCAGGACTAGCGAATACAATGAGCAGTTCTTC.

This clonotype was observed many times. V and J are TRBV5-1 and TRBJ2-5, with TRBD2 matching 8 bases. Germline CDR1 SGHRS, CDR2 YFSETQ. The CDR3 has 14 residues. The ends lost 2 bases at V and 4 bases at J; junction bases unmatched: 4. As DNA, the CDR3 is TGCGCCAGCAGCTTAGGCGGGGGGCGAGAGACCCAGTACTTC. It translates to CASSLGGGRETQYF.

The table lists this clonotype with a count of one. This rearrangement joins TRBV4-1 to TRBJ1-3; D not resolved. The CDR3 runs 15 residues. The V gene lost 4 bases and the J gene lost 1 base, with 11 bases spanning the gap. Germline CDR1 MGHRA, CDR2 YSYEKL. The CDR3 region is CASSPLGLSGNTIYF. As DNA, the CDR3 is TGCGCCAGCAGCCCGCTCGGACTATCTGGAAACACCATATATTTT.

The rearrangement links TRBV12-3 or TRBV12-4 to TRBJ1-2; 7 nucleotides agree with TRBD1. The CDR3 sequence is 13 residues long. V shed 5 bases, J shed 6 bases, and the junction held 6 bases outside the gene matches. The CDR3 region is CASSPGGRDGYTF. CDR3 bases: TGTGCCAGCAGTCCAGGGGGGAGGGATGGCTACACCTTC.

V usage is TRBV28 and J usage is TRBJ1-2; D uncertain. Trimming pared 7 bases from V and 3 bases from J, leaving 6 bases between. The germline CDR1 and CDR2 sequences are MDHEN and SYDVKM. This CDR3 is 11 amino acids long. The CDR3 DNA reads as TGTGCCAGCAATTCTGACTATGGCTACACCTTC. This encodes CASNSDYGYTF.

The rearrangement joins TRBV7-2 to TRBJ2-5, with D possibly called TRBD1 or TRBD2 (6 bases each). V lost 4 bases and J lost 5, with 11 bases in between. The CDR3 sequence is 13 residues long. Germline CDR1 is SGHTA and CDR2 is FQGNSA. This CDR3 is CASSSKGGETQYF. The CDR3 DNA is TGTGCCAGCAGCTCAAAAGGGGGGGAGACCCAGTACTTC. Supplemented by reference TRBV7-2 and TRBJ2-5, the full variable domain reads GAGVSQSPSNKVTEKGKDVELRCDPISGHTALYWYRQSLGQGLEFLIYFQGNSAPDKSGLPSDRFSAERTGGSVSTLTIQRTQQEDSAVYLCASSSKGGETQYFGPGTRLLVL.

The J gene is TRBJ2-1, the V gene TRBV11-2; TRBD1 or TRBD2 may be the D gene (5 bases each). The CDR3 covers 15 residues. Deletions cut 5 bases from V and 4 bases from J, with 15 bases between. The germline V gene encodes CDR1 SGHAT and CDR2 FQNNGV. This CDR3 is CASSRSGTRYNEQFF. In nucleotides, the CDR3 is TGTGCCAGCAGCCGATCCGGGACGCGTTACAATGAGCAGTTCTTC.